This note documents a single TCR beta chain sequence. The data belong to a study of blood T cell repertoires in COVID-19. Looking at the study overall: Samples of COVID-19 (acute and convalescent) were obtained from the United States, Italy and Spain. T cells, B-cell-depleted T cells, or PBMCs supplied cDNA or gDNA.

The table came from immunoSEQ multiplex PCR; TCRdb's copy has only in-frame clones and leaves some out. Here the sample spans roughly 190,000 clones, 80% to 85% being singletons. The CDR3 loop spans 16 amino acids. From germline, CDR1 is MDHEN and CDR2 SYDVKM. V was pared by 4 bases and J by 3 bases, with 18 bases between. Seattle participants joined during active infection and were tracked over time. The clonotype comes from a woman aged 70-85 years with COVID-19, enrolled during active disease. The chain combines TRBV28 with TRBJ2-5, with D possibly TRBD2 on 7 matching bases. Sequenced material: peripheral blood. The CDR3 spells CASSSGGGGGKETQYF. For the CDR3, the DNA is TGTGCCAGCAGTTCGGGAGGTGGAGGGGGAAAAGAGACCCAGTACTTC.